This T cell receptor (beta chain) was sequenced during a study of identical twins. This clonotype was seen a few times. As yet, its antigen is unknown. TCRdb re-called the 5' RACE reads through MiXCR, storing one row per CDR3 protein. The sample includes about 470,000 distinct CDR3 sequences, 20% to 25% of them seen just once. Healthy Caucasians supplied all donations. Trimming stripped 1 base from V and 3 bases from J, with 7 bases between. The CDR3 covers 13 residues. Germline V lookup: CDR1 LNHNV, CDR2 YYDKDF (reference sequence). Study-wide points: Invariant cells of the MAIT and iNKT types might have partly distorted the zero-insertion analyses. An excess of low generation probability was shown by twin-shared out-of-frame alpha sequences.

This sample also appeared in a second study, on T cells expressing NK-cell markers. Per that study: Sorted T-cell subsets CD3+CD56+NKG2C+, CD3+CD56+NKG2C- and CD3+CD56-NKG2C+ were TCR beta-sequenced.

V usage is TRBV15 and J usage is TRBJ2-7, with D maybe TRBD2 (5 bases). The receptor was isolated from a woman under 30 in good health. The sample was CD4+ T cells sorted from blood. In DNA, the CDR3 is TGTGCCACCAGCAGAGGGGCGGGCTACGAGCAGTACTTC. As protein: CATSRGAGYEQYF.